The clone carrying this T cell receptor (beta chain) is a singleton in its sample. The entry originates in a study of CD8+ T cells in alopecia areata. Indicated treatment: oral pan-JAK inhibitor, 5-10 mg twice daily. Per germline, CDR1 GTSNPN and CDR2 SVGIG (reference sequence). This CDR3 contains 14 residues. V lost 5 bases to trimming and J lost 1 base; unmatched junction nucleotides: 4. Extracted RNA was reverse transcribed into cDNA, the sequencing template. TCRdb keeps only in-frame clones here, not all; method: immunoSEQ multiplex PCR. The data hold 110,000 or so clones, with roughly three fifths observed a single time.

This sequence originates from a human donor with alopecia areata. This chain uses TRBV30 with TRBJ1-5, with 8 bases lining up with TRBD1. This specimen was CD4+ T cells sorted from blood, taken at week 24, from a patient treated with tofacitinib. DNA of the CDR3: TGTGCCTGGGACAGGGGACTAAGCAATCAGCCCCAGCATTTT. Its translation: CAWDRGLSNQPQHF.